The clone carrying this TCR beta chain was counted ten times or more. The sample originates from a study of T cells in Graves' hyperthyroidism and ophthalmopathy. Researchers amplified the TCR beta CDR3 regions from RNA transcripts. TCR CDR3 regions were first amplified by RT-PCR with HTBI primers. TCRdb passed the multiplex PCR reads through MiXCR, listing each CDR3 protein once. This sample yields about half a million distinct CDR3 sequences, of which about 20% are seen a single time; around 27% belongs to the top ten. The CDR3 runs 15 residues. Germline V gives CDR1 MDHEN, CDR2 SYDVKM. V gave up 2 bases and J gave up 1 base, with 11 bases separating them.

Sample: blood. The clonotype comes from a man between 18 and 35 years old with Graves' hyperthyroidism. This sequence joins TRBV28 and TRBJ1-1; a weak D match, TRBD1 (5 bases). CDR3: CASSLIPRANTEAFF. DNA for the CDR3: TGTGCCAGCAGTTTAATACCCAGGGCGAACACTGAAGCTTTCTTT.